The 29 T cell receptor beta chains in this list originate from one sample, sequenced in a study of T cell changes during pregnancy in multiple sclerosis. Method: immunoSEQ multiplex PCR; TCRdb's copy keeps in-frame clones and lacks some. The data contain around 81,000 clones, around 90% of them singletons. The sequenced sample was peripheral blood, obtained after pregnancy. All receptors come from a female donor in good health, enrolled as a control in a pregnancy study.

This chain joins TRBV28 and TRBJ1-4; 8 bases agree with TRBD1. V lost 5 bases to trimming and J lost 10 bases; unmatched junction nucleotides: 9. From germline, CDR1 is MDHEN and CDR2 SYDVKM. The CDR3 contains 14 residues. CDR3 protein: CASSTPTGAGKLFF. In DNA, the CDR3 is TGTGCCAGCAGTACCCCGACAGGGGCTGGAAAACTGTTTTTT.

The chain is built from TRBV7-9 and TRBJ1-1; perhaps TRBD1 as D (5 bases). Trimming cost V 5 bases and J 6 bases, with 16 bases left between them. Germline V gene lookup returns CDR1 SEHNR and CDR2 FQNEAQ (reference sequence). This CDR3 comprises 14 residues. The CDR3 DNA reads TGTGCCAGCAGCAAAGACATAGGGGCCCCTGAAGCTTTCTTT. Amino acids: CASSKDIGAPEAFF.

The chain has TRBV4-2 and TRBJ2-7; 7 nucleotides match TRBD1. Germline V gives CDR1 LGHNA, CDR2 YNFKEQ. The CDR3 spans 14 residues. With 5 bases clipped from V and 5 bases from J, the junction kept 9 bases outside the gene matches. The CDR3 reads CASSSGQEVDEQYF. For the CDR3, the DNA is TGTGCCAGCAGCAGTGGACAGGAGGTTGACGAGCAGTACTTC.

CDR3 DNA: TGCGCCAGCAGCTTGCAGGGTATCGGCGAGCAGTACTTC. It encodes CASSLQGIGEQYF. This chain connects TRBV5-1 to TRBJ2-7; possibly TRBD1 for D (5 bases). The length of the CDR3 is 13 residues. Germline V gene lookup returns CDR1 SGHRS and CDR2 YFSETQ. Trimming shortened V by 1 base and J by 6 bases, and 11 bases separated the two germline ends.

J is TRBJ2-5 and V is TRBV10-1, with D hard to call. Trimming removed 2 bases from V and 3 bases from J, with 16 bases in between. The CDR3 loop spans 16 amino acids. CDR1 is WNHNN, CDR2 SYGVQD, per germline (reference sequence). DNA of the CDR3: TGCGCCAGCAGTGAGACGGCGGCGCCGGTGGAAGAGACCCAGTACTTC. This encodes CASSETAAPVEETQYF.

This chain links TRBV25-1 with TRBJ2-3, with D maybe TRBD1 (6 bases). Germline-derived CDR1 and CDR2 are MGHDK and SYGVNS. V shed 8 bases and J shed 3 bases, with 12 bases lying between them. The CDR3 runs to 13 residues. CDR3 DNA sequence: TGTGCCAGCCGACAGGCAGGTACAGATACGCAGTATTTT. Protein sequence: CASRQAGTDTQYF.

The chain uses TRBV7-2 and TRBJ2-7; TRBD2 aligns across 12 bases. From germline, CDR1 is SGHTA and CDR2 FQGNSA. The CDR3 length is 17 residues. Germline trimming cut 2 bases from V and 2 bases from J; bases unmatched to any gene: 7. The CDR3 bases are TGTGCCAGCAGCTTATCACTAGCGGGGGGCCTAACCTACGAGCAGTACTTC. It codes for CASSLSLAGGLTYEQYF.

With respect to this clone: The same CDR3 also results from other DNA sequences found in this sample. The chain joins TRBV4-3 to TRBJ2-6; a possible D gene is TRBD1 (5 bases). V was clipped by 10 bases and J by 0 bases, with 16 bases between them. Germline loops: CDR1 LGHNA, CDR2 YSLEER. The length of the CDR3 is 16 residues. CDR3 DNA sequence: TGCGCCACCAAAGGGGCCCCCAGCTCTGGGGCCAACGTCCTGACTTTC. Protein sequence: CATKGAPSSGANVLTF.

The rearrangement links TRBV27 to TRBJ1-6; 9 nucleotides align to TRBD1. The germline V gene encodes CDR1 MNHEY and CDR2 SMNVEV (reference sequence). The CDR3 has 18 amino acids. J lost 9 bases, V lost 6 bases, and 18 bases had no gene match. In DNA, the CDR3 is TGTGCCAGCAGAGATTATACGGGGACAGGGAAAAAGAGTTCACCCCTCCACTTT. Its protein is CASRDYTGTGKKSSPLHF.

The chain couples TRBV4-1 to TRBJ2-2; 8 bases match TRBD1. The CDR3 consists of 14 residues. V lost 6 bases, J lost 5 bases, and 5 bases stayed unmatched. The germline gives CDR1 MGHRA, CDR2 YSYEKL. This CDR3 is CASRQTGATGELFF. The CDR3 DNA is TGCGCCAGCAGACAGACAGGGGCAACCGGGGAGCTGTTTTTT.

This chain links TRBV11-2 with TRBJ1-1; 7 bases fit TRBD1. The germline gives CDR1 SGHAT, CDR2 FQNNGV. The ends lost 5 bases at V and 1 base at J; junction bases unmatched: 4. CDR3 length: 14 residues. The CDR3 spells CASSLGQANTEAFF. DNA of the CDR3: TGTGCCAGCAGCCTAGGACAGGCGAACACTGAAGCTTTCTTT.

The J gene is TRBJ2-3, the V gene TRBV18; possible D gene TRBD1, 6 bases. Germline CDR1 is KGHSH and CDR2 is LQKENI. The CDR3 length is 14 residues. The germline V and J ends were trimmed by 6 bases and 0 bases, with 10 bases remaining between them. CDR3 in DNA: TGTGCCAGCTCGACAGGACATAGCACAGATACGCAGTATTTT. Residues: CASSTGHSTDTQYF.

The genes are TRBV13 and TRBJ2-5, with 10 bases matching TRBD2. Unmatched junction bases numbered 12, after V lost 5 bases and J lost 6 bases. This CDR3 has 16 amino acids. In germline, CDR1 is PRHDT, CDR2 FYEKMQ (reference sequence). CDR3: CASSRLAGGPPKTQYF. The CDR3 DNA follows: TGTGCCAGCAGCCGATTAGCGGGAGGTCCCCCAAAGACCCAGTACTTC.

V gene TRBV5-6 combines with J gene TRBJ2-5; D not resolved. This CDR3 spans 13 amino acids. The V end lost 0 bases, the J end lost 0 bases, and 3 bases lay between the germline ends. In germline, CDR1 is SGHDT, CDR2 YYEEEE. The CDR3 is CASSLAYQETQYF. CDR3 sequence (DNA): TGTGCCAGCAGCTTGGCATACCAAGAGACCCAGTACTTC.

The DNA of the CDR3 is TGTGCCAGTAGTAAACAGGGGTTATCTGGAAACACCATATATTTT. Translating it yields CASSKQGLSGNTIYF. The chain recombines TRBV19 with TRBJ1-3; 7 bases fit TRBD1. V was pared by 4 bases and J by 1 base, with 4 bases of the junction left unmatched. This CDR3 is 15 amino acids long. Germline V gene lookup returns CDR1 LNHDA and CDR2 SQIVND (reference sequence).

Here the CDR3 DNA reads TGTGCCAGCAGCTTGGGGACTTCCTCTTACAATGAGCAGTTCTTC. Its translation is CASSLGTSSYNEQFF. V usage is TRBV5-4 and J usage is TRBJ2-1; D possibly corresponds to TRBD2 (5 bases). The CDR3 spans 15 residues. With 0 bases removed from V and 4 bases from J, the gap between germline ends came to 11 bases. Germline V lookup: CDR1 SGHNT, CDR2 YYREEE (reference sequence).

V usage is TRBV15 and J usage is TRBJ2-1, with TRBD2 matching over 7 bases. The CDR3 loop spans 16 amino acids. The germline V gene encodes CDR1 LNHNV and CDR2 YYDKDF (reference sequence). The junction had 5 bases not matched to a gene; V was cut back by 3 bases and J by 0 bases. The CDR3: CATSSREAVSYNEQFF. DNA of the CDR3: TGTGCCACCAGCAGCCGGGAGGCCGTCTCCTACAATGAGCAGTTCTTC.

The V call is TRBV28, the J call TRBJ2-7; the D gene is possibly TRBD2 (6 bases). Trimming left V 3 bases short and J 0 bases short, with 18 bases between. Germline V CDR1 and CDR2: MDHEN, SYDVKM. This CDR3 region has 17 residues. For the CDR3, the DNA is TGTGCCAGCAGTTTTACTGCCACGGGAGACGGCTCCTACGAGCAGTACTTC. This encodes CASSFTATGDGSYEQYF.

The chain recombines TRBV2 with TRBJ1-6; 7 nucleotides agree with TRBD1. Germline loops: CDR1 SNHLY, CDR2 FYNNEI. CDR3 length: 13 residues. J lost 4 bases, V lost 10 bases, and 4 bases had no gene match. The chain's CDR3 is CATTGQYNSPLHF. The CDR3 coding sequence is TGTGCCACAACGGGACAGTATAATTCACCCCTCCACTTT.

This clone was observed a single time. This chain connects TRBV27 to TRBJ2-7, with 8 bases that match TRBD2. The CDR3 extends over 13 amino acids. The germline V gene encodes CDR1 MNHEY and CDR2 SMNVEV (reference sequence). J lost 4 bases, V lost 5 bases, and 4 bases had no gene match. The DNA for the CDR3 is TGTGCCAGCAGTCGGGGGGGCTCTTACGAGCAGTACTTC. It encodes CASSRGGSYEQYF.

The chain couples TRBV4-1 to TRBJ1-1; 7 bases align to TRBD1. V shed 3 bases and J 7 bases; nucleotides not matched to a gene: 8. The length of the CDR3 is 14 residues. Germline assignment: CDR1 MGHRA and CDR2 YSYEKL. The CDR3 DNA follows: TGCGCCAGCAGCCAGCTAGGGGGACAGCGTGAAGCTTTCTTT. It encodes CASSQLGGQREAFF.

CDR3 loop: CASSLGLSGSQAHEQYF. The DNA of the CDR3 is TGCGCCAGCAGCCTTGGCCTTAGCGGGAGTCAGGCCCACGAGCAGTACTTC. V is TRBV4-3 and J is TRBJ2-7, with 9 bases fitting TRBD2. The V gene end was trimmed by 4 bases and the J gene end by 5 bases; junction bases not matched to a gene: 15. The CDR3 spans 17 residues. CDR1 is LGHNA, CDR2 YSLEER, per germline.

The genes are TRBV19 and TRBJ1-5; TRBD1 might be the D (6 bases). Looked up from germline, CDR1 is LNHDA and CDR2 is SQIVND (reference sequence). The CDR3 sequence is 13 residues long. V was shortened by 5 bases and J by 4 bases, with 9 bases between the two germline ends. CDR3 residues: CASSYTGNQPQHF. In DNA, the CDR3 is TGTGCCAGTAGTTACACAGGGAATCAGCCCCAGCATTTT. Supplemented by reference TRBV19 and TRBJ1-5, the full variable domain reads DGGITQSPKYLFRKEGQNVTLSCEQNLNHDAMYWYRQDPGQGLRLIYYSQIVNDFQKGDIAEGYSVSREKKESFPLTVTSAQKNPTAFYLCASSYTGNQPQHFGDGTRLSIL.

In this sample, this clone turned up a few times. The chain joins TRBV5-4 to TRBJ2-5; 13 bases line up with TRBD2. Per germline, CDR1 SGHNT and CDR2 YYREEE (reference sequence). This CDR3 spans 16 amino acids. The V gene end was trimmed by 2 bases and the J gene end by 1 base; junction bases not matched to a gene: 2. Here the CDR3 DNA reads TGTGCCAGCAGCTTACGACTAGCGGGAGGCCAAGAGACCCAGTACTTC. This gives the protein CASSLRLAGGQETQYF.

J is TRBJ1-1 and V is TRBV30; D is possibly TRBD1 (5 bases). Trimming stripped 2 bases from V and 0 bases from J, with 7 bases between. CDR3 length: 13 amino acids. Germline-derived CDR1 and CDR2 are GTSNPN and SVGIG (reference sequence). The CDR3 sequence: CAWSWGMNTEAFF. The DNA of the CDR3 is TGTGCCTGGAGTTGGGGCATGAACACTGAAGCTTTCTTT.

This chain joins TRBV29-1 and TRBJ2-6, with 8 bases identical to TRBD1. The germline V gene encodes CDR1 SQVTM and CDR2 ANQGSEA. There are 18 residues in the CDR3. V was clipped by 6 bases and J by 0 bases; unmatched bases: 13. CDR3 DNA: TGCAGCGTGGGCGGGCGGGACAGGTTCTTCTCTGGGGCCAACGTCCTGACTTTC. It yields the protein CSVGGRDRFFSGANVLTF.

The rearrangement joins TRBV5-1 to TRBJ2-7, with TRBD1 matching 8 bases. With V trimmed by 5 bases and J by 3 bases, 7 bases remained unmatched. CDR1 is SGHRS, CDR2 YFSETQ, per germline. The CDR3 sequence is 14 residues long. Written as DNA, the CDR3 is TGCGCCAGCAGTAGACAGGGGACGAACTACGAGCAGTACTTC. Its protein product is CASSRQGTNYEQYF. Filled out from reference TRBV5-1 and TRBJ2-7, the complete variable domain reads KAGVTQTPRYLIKTRGQQVTLSCSPISGHRSVSWYQQTPGQGLQFLFEYFSETQRNKGNFPGRFSGRQFSNSRSEMNVSTLELGDSALYLCASSRQGTNYEQYFGPGTRLTVT.

Only a few counts were recorded for this clone. The V call is TRBV25-1, the J call TRBJ1-2; D gene uncertain. This CDR3 is built from 13 residues. CDR1 is MGHDK, CDR2 SYGVNS, per germline. V gave up 4 bases and J gave up 8 bases, with 14 bases separating them. In nucleotides, the CDR3 is TGTGCCAGCAGTGGGGTTGGACCGGGGGGCTACACCTTC. Amino acid sequence: CASSGVGPGGYTF.

V gene TRBV5-1 combines with J gene TRBJ2-1, with 8 bases that match TRBD1. CDR3 length equals 15 residues. From germline, CDR1 is SGHRS and CDR2 YFSETQ. J was trimmed by 4 bases and V by 0 bases; bases with no gene match: 3. CDR3 protein: CASSLEGQGYNEQFF. DNA of the CDR3: TGCGCCAGCAGCTTGGAAGGACAGGGATACAATGAGCAGTTCTTC.